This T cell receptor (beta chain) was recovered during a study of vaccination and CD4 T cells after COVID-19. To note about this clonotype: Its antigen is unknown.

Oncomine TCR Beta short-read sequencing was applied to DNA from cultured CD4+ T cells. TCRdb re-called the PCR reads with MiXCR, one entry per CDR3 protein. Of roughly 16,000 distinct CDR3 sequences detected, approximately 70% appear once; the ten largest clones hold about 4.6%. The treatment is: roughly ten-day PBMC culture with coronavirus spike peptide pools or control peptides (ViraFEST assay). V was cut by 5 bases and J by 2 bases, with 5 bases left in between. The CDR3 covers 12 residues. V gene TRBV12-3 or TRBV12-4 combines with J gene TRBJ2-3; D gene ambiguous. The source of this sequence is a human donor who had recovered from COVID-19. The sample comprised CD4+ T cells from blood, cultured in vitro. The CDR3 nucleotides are TGTGCCAGCAGTCTAGACACAGATACGCAGTATTTT. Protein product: CASSLDTDTQYF.